What follows are 25 T cell receptor beta chains derived from one specimen sequenced in a study of T cell responses to AZD1222 COVID-19 vaccine. The protocol was immunoSEQ multiplex PCR, while the TCRdb copy is restricted to in-frame clones and leaves out a portion. The sample carries fewer than 200,000 clones, about 92% recorded once. Sequencing used peripheral blood, obtained on day 0 of AZD1222 vaccination. All receptors derive from an adult in good health.

The V call is TRBV7-2, the J call TRBJ2-3; no reliable D call. The CDR3 is made up of 14 amino acids. Germline V gene lookup returns CDR1 SGHTA and CDR2 FQGNSA. Trimming pared 5 bases from V and 2 bases from J, leaving 11 bases between. CDR3 nucleotide sequence: TGTGCCAGCAGCCCCGGGCAGTTCACAGATACGCAGTATTTT. Its protein product is CASSPGQFTDTQYF.

This clone was picked up one time. The chain employs TRBV7-6 and TRBJ2-1; 11 nucleotides match TRBD1. The length of the CDR3 is 16 residues. Trimming cost V 5 bases and J 0 bases; bases outside gene matches: 3. The germline V gene has CDR1 SGHVS and CDR2 FNYEAQ. CDR3 residues: CASSPGTGGSYNEQFF. The CDR3 DNA sequence: TGTGCCAGCAGCCCCGGGACAGGGGGCTCCTACAATGAGCAGTTCTTC. The full variable domain, completed using reference TRBV7-6 and TRBJ2-1, is GAGVSQSPRYKVTKRGQDVALRCDPISGHVSLYWYRQALGQGPEFLTYFNYEAQQDKSGLPNDRFSAERPEGSISTLTIQRTEQRDSAMYRCASSPGTGGSYNEQFFGPGTRLTVL.

The chain combines TRBV15 with TRBJ2-7, with D maybe TRBD2 (5 bases). Germline V CDR1 and CDR2: LNHNV, YYDKDF (reference sequence). Deletions cut 0 bases from V and 0 bases from J, with 12 bases between. The CDR3 is 16 residues long. This CDR3 is CATSRDPTRGSYEQYF. CDR3 DNA sequence: TGTGCCACCAGCAGAGACCCGACTCGGGGCTCCTACGAGCAGTACTTC. Looking up the rest from reference TRBV15 and TRBJ2-7 gives the full variable domain: DAMVIQNPRYQVTQFGKPVTLSCSQTLNHNVMYWYQQKSSQAPKLLFHYYDKDFNNEADTPDNFQSRRPNTSFCFLDIRSPGLGDTAMYLCATSRDPTRGSYEQYFGPGTRLTVT.

The CDR3 loop reads CASSLGTGGFGQYV. The CDR3 nucleotides are TGTGCCAGCAGCTTAGGGACAGGGGGTTTCGGGCAGTACGTC. The genes are TRBV5-5 and TRBJ2-7; 11 bases are a match to TRBD1. Losses at the gene ends were 2 bases for V and 9 bases for J; bases not matched to a gene: 7. Germline CDR1 SGHKS, CDR2 YYEKEE (reference sequence). The CDR3 sequence is 14 residues long.

This chain joins TRBV2 and TRBJ1-2; 9 bases match TRBD1. The CDR3 is 15 amino acids. The J segment lost 5 bases and the V segment lost 5 bases, leaving 9 bases of the junction unmatched. Germline V gene sequence: CDR1 SNHLY, CDR2 FYNNEI. The CDR3 DNA reads as TGTGCCAGCAGTTATGGGACAGGGAGTGGGTATGGCTACACCTTC. This sequence encodes CASSYGTGSGYGYTF.

This clone was recorded once. The gene calls are TRBV9 and TRBJ2-7, with 13 bases identical to TRBD2. The J segment lost 7 bases and the V segment lost 4 bases, leaving 8 bases of the junction unmatched. Per germline, CDR1 SGDLS and CDR2 YYNGEE. This CDR3 comprises 15 residues. DNA for the CDR3: TGTGCCAGCAGCCTAGGACTAGCGGGAGTGGGTGAGCAGTACTTC. Protein sequence: CASSLGLAGVGEQYF.

The V gene is TRBV12-3 or TRBV12-4, the J gene TRBJ2-7; tentative D call: TRBD2 (5 bases). CDR3 length: 13 amino acids. The ends were cut back, 3 bases at V and 6 bases at J, with 12 bases in the middle. CDR3 sequence (DNA): TGTGCCAGCAGTTTCGGAGGCAGTGGCGAGCAGTACGTC. Protein product: CASSFGGSGEQYV.

The rearrangement joins TRBV12-3 or TRBV12-4 to TRBJ2-7; D is unresolved. There are 13 residues in the CDR3. The V gene lost 2 bases and the J gene lost 4 bases, with 9 bases spanning the gap. CDR3 coding DNA: TGTGCCAGCAGTTTAAACGGTCAGTACGAGCAGTACTTC. It translates to CASSLNGQYEQYF.

V and J are TRBV29-1 and TRBJ1-4, with 7 bases matching TRBD1. V was pared by 5 bases and J by 5 bases, with 5 bases of the junction left unmatched. Germline V gene data show CDR1 as SQVTM and CDR2 as ANQGSEA. The CDR3 runs 13 residues. This chain's CDR3 is CSVSDRANEKLFF. The CDR3 DNA sequence: TGCAGCGTTTCTGACAGGGCCAATGAAAAACTGTTTTTT.

The V gene is TRBV6-5, the J gene TRBJ1-1; tentative D call: TRBD1 (5 bases). Germline CDR1 reads MNHEY; CDR2 reads SVGAGI. This CDR3 has 14 residues. Trimming removed 2 bases at V and 4 bases at J, with 11 bases between. The DNA for the CDR3 is TGTGCCAGCAGTTACGCCGGGGCTCGCACTGAAGCTTTCTTT. Its translation is CASSYAGARTEAFF.

This clone showed up just a few times. The chain couples TRBV10-1 to TRBJ2-7, with TRBD1 identical over 8 bases. The trim removed 7 bases at V and 5 bases at J, leaving 7 bases unmatched. CDR3 length: 13 amino acids. Germline CDR1 is WNHNN and CDR2 is SYGVQD (reference sequence). The CDR3 region has the DNA TGCGCCAGCAATACCGGGACAGGAAACGAGCAGTACTTC. This codes for CASNTGTGNEQYF.

The sample holds one count of this clone. V is TRBV7-6 and J is TRBJ1-2; D uncertain. This CDR3 has 15 residues. Germline V CDR1 and CDR2: SGHVS, FNYEAQ. Trimming shortened V by 5 bases and J by 4 bases, and 17 bases separated the two germline ends. DNA for the CDR3: TGTGCCAGCAGCCCCTACGGGGTCGATGCCTATGGCTACACCTTC. Protein sequence: CASSPYGVDAYGYTF. The complete variable domain, with remaining parts taken from reference TRBV7-6 and TRBJ1-2, reads GAGVSQSPRYKVTKRGQDVALRCDPISGHVSLYWYRQALGQGPEFLTYFNYEAQQDKSGLPNDRFSAERPEGSISTLTIQRTEQRDSAMYRCASSPYGVDAYGYTFGSGTRLTVV.

The gene calls are TRBV19 and TRBJ1-1; D remains unclear. Germline-derived CDR1 and CDR2 are LNHDA and SQIVND (reference sequence). The CDR3 covers 11 residues. V gave up 7 bases and J gave up 6 bases, with 9 bases separating them. CDR3 residues: CASTVGAEAFF. The CDR3 bases are TGTGCCAGTACGGTAGGCGCTGAAGCTTTCTTT.

V is TRBV7-9 and J is TRBJ2-1, with 9 bases lining up with TRBD2. The CDR3 runs to 15 residues. Germline values: CDR1 SEHNR, CDR2 FQNEAQ (reference sequence). Trimming removed 4 bases from V and 7 bases from J; junction bases left unmatched: 8. CDR3 residues: CASSYFSGSGNEQFF. The CDR3 nucleotides read TGTGCCAGCAGCTACTTTAGCGGGAGTGGGAATGAGCAGTTCTTC.

The CDR3 protein is CASSQGQGGYTF. CDR3 DNA: TGTGCCAGCAGCCAAGGACAGGGCGGCTACACCTTC. This chain connects TRBV28 to TRBJ1-2; 8 bases agree with TRBD1. Unmatched junction bases numbered 5, after V lost 6 bases and J lost 8 bases. This CDR3 region has 12 residues. Per the germline V gene, CDR1 is MDHEN and CDR2 is SYDVKM.

The gene calls are TRBV10-3 and TRBJ2-5, with TRBD1 as a possible D gene (6 bases). Trimming shortened V by 6 bases and J by 5 bases, and 16 bases separated the two germline ends. The germline gives CDR1 ENHRY, CDR2 SYGVKD. The CDR3 is made up of 14 amino acids. The CDR3: CAIRDSRSGETQYF. The CDR3 nucleotides read TGTGCCATCAGGGACAGCCGAAGTGGGGAGACCCAGTACTTC.

The CDR3: CASSPMGNTEAFF. CDR3 nucleotide sequence: TGTGCCAGCAGCCCGATGGGGAACACTGAAGCTTTCTTT. This chain links TRBV7-2 with TRBJ1-1; D gene ambiguous. Germline V gene sequence: CDR1 SGHTA, CDR2 FQGNSA. V lost 5 bases and J 1 base, leaving 8 bases between the germline ends. The CDR3 consists of 13 residues.

The chain couples TRBV6-2 or TRBV6-3 to TRBJ1-1; the D is unclear. This CDR3 spans 15 amino acids. With 2 bases removed from V and 4 bases from J, the gap between germline ends came to 14 bases. Germline assignment: CDR1 MNHEY and CDR2 SVGEGT. CDR3 DNA: TGTGCCAGCAGTTACCCGGGCGCCATGGGCACTGAAGCTTTCTTT. Encoded protein: CASSYPGAMGTEAFF.

This rearrangement joins TRBV18 to TRBJ1-1; D is unresolved. The ends were cut back, 3 bases at V and 2 bases at J, with 1 base in the middle. The CDR3 spans 11 residues. CDR1 is KGHSH and CDR2 is LQKENI in the germline V gene. The CDR3 sequence is CASSPNTEAFF. CDR3 in DNA: TGTGCCAGCTCACCTAACACTGAAGCTTTCTTT.

This chain connects TRBV6-6 to TRBJ1-5, with TRBD1 matching 8 bases. CDR1 and CDR2 (germline): MNHNY, SVGAGI (reference sequence). The CDR3 spans 15 residues. V lost 4 bases to trimming and J lost 5 bases; unmatched junction nucleotides: 7. For the CDR3, the DNA is TGTGCCAGCAGTTGGAACGACAGGGGAGATCAGCCCCAGCATTTT. Residues: CASSWNDRGDQPQHF.

The V call is TRBV12-3 or TRBV12-4, the J call TRBJ2-2; no clear D. This CDR3 comprises 13 residues. Trimming took off 2 bases at V and 5 bases at J, with 6 bases between the two ends. The CDR3 nucleotides read TGTGCCAGCAGTTTAAGTGAAACCGGGGAGCTGTTTTTT. Protein sequence: CASSLSETGELFF.

The chain employs TRBV7-2 and TRBJ1-1, with 8 bases aligning to TRBD1. Germline CDR1 and CDR2: SGHTA and FQGNSA. V shed 6 bases and J 2 bases; nucleotides not matched to a gene: 5. CDR3 length: 14 amino acids. CDR3 nucleotide sequence: TGTGCCAGCAGTTTCGACAGGGGTAACACTGAAGCTTTCTTT. It yields the protein CASSFDRGNTEAFF.

This sequence joins TRBV15 and TRBJ2-1; the match to TRBD2 covers 12 bases. This CDR3 has 16 amino acids. V shed 0 bases and J 12 bases; nucleotides not matched to a gene: 9. Germline CDR1 reads LNHNV; CDR2 reads YYDKDF (reference sequence). The CDR3 DNA reads as TGTGCCACCAGCAGAGATTCGACTAGCGGGAGTGTAGGGCAGTTCTTC. Residues: CATSRDSTSGSVGQFF.

The rearrangement joins TRBV3-1 (or the pseudogene TRBV3-2) to TRBJ1-2, with D maybe TRBD1 (5 bases). CDR1 LGHDT and CDR2 YNNKEL come from the germline V gene (reference sequence). This CDR3 region has 16 residues. Trimming shortened V by 4 bases and J by 0 bases, and 15 bases separated the two germline ends. The CDR3 DNA reads TGTGCCAGCAGCCCGCCACCGGAGGGACCTAACTATGGCTACACCTTC. It encodes CASSPPPEGPNYGYTF.

The chain combines TRBV4-1 with TRBJ2-1; 7 nucleotides line up with TRBD2. The germline CDR1 and CDR2 sequences are MGHRA and YSYEKL. The junction had 3 bases not matched to a gene; V was cut back by 2 bases and J by 2 bases. The CDR3 runs 15 residues. The CDR3 nucleotides are TGCGCCAGCAGCCAACAGCGGGATACCTACAATGAGCAGTTCTTC. Its translation is CASSQQRDTYNEQFF.